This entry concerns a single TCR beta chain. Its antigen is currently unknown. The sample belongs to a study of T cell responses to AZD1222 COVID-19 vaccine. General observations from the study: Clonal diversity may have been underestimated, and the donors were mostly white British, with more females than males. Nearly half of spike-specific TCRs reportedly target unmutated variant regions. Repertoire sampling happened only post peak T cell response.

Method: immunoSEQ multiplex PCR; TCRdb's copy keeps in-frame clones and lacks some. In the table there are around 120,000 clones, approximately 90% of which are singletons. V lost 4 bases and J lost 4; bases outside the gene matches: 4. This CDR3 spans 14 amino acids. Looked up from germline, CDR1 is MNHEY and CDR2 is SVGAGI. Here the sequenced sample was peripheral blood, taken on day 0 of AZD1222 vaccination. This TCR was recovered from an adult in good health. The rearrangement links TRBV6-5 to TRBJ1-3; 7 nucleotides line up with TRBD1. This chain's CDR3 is CASSFGTAGNTIYF. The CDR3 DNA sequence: TGTGCCAGCAGTTTCGGGACAGCCGGAAACACCATATATTTT.